This entry lists 16 T cell receptor beta chains sequenced from one sample in a study of identical twins. TCRdb re-derived calls from the 5' RACE reads in MiXCR, one entry per CDR3 protein. The table shows 500,000 or so distinct CDR3 sequences, with 12% to 15% occurring only once. The sample was also reused in another study, on yellow fever vaccine responses in identical twins.

The sample consisted of CD4+ T cells sorted from blood. These receptors all come from a woman aged 18-29 years in good health.

This rearrangement joins TRBV20-1 to TRBJ2-7, with D maybe TRBD1 (6 bases). The germline V gene has CDR1 DFQATT and CDR2 SNEGSKA (reference sequence). V shed 0 bases and J shed 6 bases, with 15 bases lying between them. The CDR3 covers 14 residues. In DNA, the CDR3 is TGCAGTGCTAGAGATGGCGCAGGGGAAGTCGAGCAGTACTTC. Protein product: CSARDGAGEVEQYF.

The chain is built from TRBV5-1 and TRBJ2-5, with TRBD1 matching over 10 bases. V trimming: 4 bases; J trimming: 4 bases; junction bases outside the gene matches: 7. The CDR3 is 15 residues long. Germline lookup yields CDR1 SGHRS and CDR2 YFSETQ. This CDR3 is CASSTGQGGLETQYF. Here the CDR3 DNA reads TGCGCCAGCAGCACTGGACAGGGGGGGTTAGAGACCCAGTACTTC.

The chain recombines TRBV20-1 with TRBJ2-1, with D perhaps TRBD2 (6 bases). CDR3 length: 15 residues. V was trimmed by 3 bases and J by 0 bases, leaving 12 bases between them. Looked up from germline, CDR1 is DFQATT and CDR2 is SNEGSKA (reference sequence). The CDR3 here is CSASGGFSSYNEQFF. CDR3 bases: TGCAGTGCTAGCGGGGGATTCTCCTCCTACAATGAGCAGTTCTTC.

V gene TRBV7-9 combines with J gene TRBJ2-7; D perhaps matches TRBD1 (6 bases). The CDR3 has 14 amino acids. V was clipped by 4 bases and J by 2 bases, with 12 bases between them. The germline V gene has CDR1 SEHNR and CDR2 FQNEAQ (reference sequence). CDR3 in amino acids: CASSSKTGPYEQYF. The CDR3 DNA sequence: TGTGCCAGCAGCTCGAAGACAGGCCCCTACGAGCAGTACTTC.

CDR3 region: CATGLAGDSANEQFF. The CDR3 DNA sequence: TGTGCCACCGGACTAGCGGGAGACTCGGCTAATGAGCAGTTCTTC. The chain has TRBV24-1 and TRBJ2-1; the match to TRBD2 covers 13 bases. V was clipped by 9 bases and J by 7 bases; unmatched bases: 8. The CDR3 totals 15 residues. In germline, CDR1 is KGHDR, CDR2 SFDVKD.

This clonotype was detected a few times. The chain recombines TRBV15 with TRBJ2-5, with TRBD2 matching 12 bases. The V gene end was trimmed by 1 base and the J gene end by 4 bases; junction bases not matched to a gene: 1. This CDR3 contains 15 residues. Germline V CDR1 and CDR2: LNHNV, YYDKDF (reference sequence). The CDR3 region has the DNA TGTGCCACCAGCAGAGGACTAGCGGGAGCAGAGACCCAGTACTTC. Its translation: CATSRGLAGAETQYF. The whole variable domain, filled in from reference TRBV15 and TRBJ2-5, reads DAMVIQNPRYQVTQFGKPVTLSCSQTLNHNVMYWYQQKSSQAPKLLFHYYDKDFNNEADTPDNFQSRRPNTSFCFLDIRSPGLGDTAMYLCATSRGLAGAETQYFGPGTRLLVL.

The chain joins TRBV12-3 or TRBV12-4 to TRBJ2-2, with a tentative D call TRBD2 (5 bases). CDR3 size: 13 residues. V was trimmed by 5 bases and J by 7 bases, leaving 11 bases between them. The CDR3 loop is CASSLIEGGELFF. CDR3 DNA sequence: TGTGCCAGCAGTCTAATCGAGGGCGGGGAGCTGTTTTTT.

This clonotype was observed a handful of times. The rearrangement uses TRBV5-6 and TRBJ2-3; 7 positions match TRBD2. V was pared by 4 bases and J by 5 bases, with 16 bases of the junction left unmatched. The germline gives CDR1 SGHDT, CDR2 YYEEEE. The CDR3 contains 17 residues. CDR3 nucleotides: TGTGCCAGCAGCCCGCGGGGGATTCTAGCCCAGGGAGATACGCAGTATTTT. This encodes CASSPRGILAQGDTQYF. The full variable domain, in which reference TRBV5-6 and TRBJ2-3 provide the parts outside the CDR3, is DAGVTQSPTHLIKTRGQQVTLRCSPKSGHDTVSWYQQALGQGPQFIFQYYEEEERQRGNFPDRFSGHQFPNYSSELNVNALLLGDSALYLCASSPRGILAQGDTQYFGPGTRLTVL.

The gene calls are TRBV20-1 and TRBJ2-4; D perhaps matches TRBD1 (5 bases). The V and J ends lost 3 bases and 7 bases respectively, with 13 bases between them. CDR1 is DFQATT and CDR2 is SNEGSKA in the germline V gene (reference sequence). There are 13 residues in the CDR3. The CDR3 sequence: CSASLGVQNIQYF. DNA of the CDR3: TGCAGTGCTAGTCTAGGGGTTCAGAACATTCAGTACTTC.

This clonotype showed up just a few times. The rearrangement joins TRBV9 to TRBJ1-1, with 7 bases lining up with TRBD1. The V segment lost 1 base and the J segment 4 bases; nucleotides outside the gene matches: 1. The CDR3 covers 13 residues. Looked up from germline, CDR1 is SGDLS and CDR2 is YYNGEE. This CDR3 reads CASSVTGVTEAFF. CDR3 nucleotides: TGTGCCAGCAGCGTAACAGGGGTCACTGAAGCTTTCTTT. Drawing the rest from reference TRBV9 and TRBJ1-1, the complete variable domain is DSGVTQTPKHLITATGQRVTLRCSPRSGDLSVYWYQQSLDQGLQFLIQYYNGEERAKGNILERFSAQQFPDLHSELNLSSLELGDSALYFCASSVTGVTEAFFGQGTRLTVV.

This rearrangement joins TRBV6-5 to TRBJ2-7, with 7 bases aligning to TRBD1. Germline V gives CDR1 MNHEY, CDR2 SVGAGI. J lost 4 bases, V lost 2 bases, and 5 bases had no gene match. The CDR3 runs to 14 residues. CDR3 DNA: TGTGCCAGCAGTTACAATCCAGGGGGTTACGAGCAGTACTTC. This codes for CASSYNPGGYEQYF.

V is TRBV6-5 and J is TRBJ1-6; TRBD1 matches at 7 bases. The CDR3 loop spans 15 amino acids. Germline CDR1 is MNHEY and CDR2 is SVGAGI. Trimming removed 2 bases from V and 6 bases from J; junction bases left unmatched: 4. The CDR3 sequence: CASSYQTGSNSPLHF. The DNA for the CDR3 is TGTGCCAGCAGTTACCAGACAGGGAGTAATTCACCCCTCCACTTT.

V usage is TRBV20-1 and J usage is TRBJ1-1; D uncertain. CDR1 is DFQATT and CDR2 is SNEGSKA in the germline V gene (reference sequence). The CDR3 is 12 residues long. V was pared by 3 bases and J by 0 bases, with 5 bases between. CDR3 DNA: TGCAGTGCTAGTCGGGTGAACACTGAAGCTTTCTTT. This translates into CSASRVNTEAFF.

This clonotype has a handful of counts. The V and J genes are TRBV15 and TRBJ1-5, with 9 nucleotides matching TRBD1. J gave up 3 bases and V 3 bases, and 6 bases lay outside the gene matches. CDR3 length: 16 amino acids. Germline CDR1 and CDR2: LNHNV and YYDKDF (reference sequence). CDR3 nucleotide sequence: TGTGCCACCAGCAGCCGCGGGACAGGGAACAATCAGCCCCAGCATTTT. It specifies CATSSRGTGNNQPQHF.

The chain employs TRBV13 and TRBJ2-2; 9 nucleotides align to TRBD1. Trimming removed 5 bases from V and 5 bases from J; junction bases left unmatched: 6. CDR1 PRHDT and CDR2 FYEKMQ come from the germline V gene (reference sequence). The CDR3 covers 15 residues. The CDR3 nucleotides are TGTGCCAGCAGCCACAGGGGGCTTTGGACCGGGGAGCTGTTTTTT. Its protein product is CASSHRGLWTGELFF.

V and J are TRBV9 and TRBJ2-1; unclear D gene. Germline V lookup: CDR1 SGDLS, CDR2 YYNGEE. The CDR3 totals 11 residues. Trimming cost V 4 bases and J 10 bases, with 9 bases left between them. The CDR3 region has the DNA TGTGCCAGCAGCTCCTTACTCGAGCAGTTCTTC. Its protein product is CASSSLLEQFF.